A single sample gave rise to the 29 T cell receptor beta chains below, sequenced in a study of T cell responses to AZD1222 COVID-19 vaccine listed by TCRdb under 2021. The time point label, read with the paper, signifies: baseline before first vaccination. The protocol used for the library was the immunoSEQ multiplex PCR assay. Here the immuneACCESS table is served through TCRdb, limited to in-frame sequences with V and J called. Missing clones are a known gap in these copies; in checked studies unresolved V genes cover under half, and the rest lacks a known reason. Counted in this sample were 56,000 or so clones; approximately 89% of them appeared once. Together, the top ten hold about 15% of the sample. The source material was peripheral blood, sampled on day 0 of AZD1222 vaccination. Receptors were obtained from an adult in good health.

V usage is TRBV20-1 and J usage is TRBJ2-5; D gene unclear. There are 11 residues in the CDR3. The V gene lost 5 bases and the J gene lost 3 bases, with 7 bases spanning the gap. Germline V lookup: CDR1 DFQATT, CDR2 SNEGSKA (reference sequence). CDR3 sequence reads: CSAVGKETQYF. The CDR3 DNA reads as TGCAGTGCTGTCGGTAAAGAGACCCAGTACTTC.

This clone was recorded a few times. DNA of the CDR3: TGCGCCAGCAAGGGAACAGGGGGCGAGGAGACCCAGTACTTC. It is translated as CASKGTGGEETQYF. The rearrangement joins TRBV5-1 to TRBJ2-5, with 9 bases identical to TRBD1. This CDR3 contains 14 residues. Germline V gives CDR1 SGHRS, CDR2 YFSETQ. The V segment lost 6 bases and the J segment 5 bases; nucleotides outside the gene matches: 8.

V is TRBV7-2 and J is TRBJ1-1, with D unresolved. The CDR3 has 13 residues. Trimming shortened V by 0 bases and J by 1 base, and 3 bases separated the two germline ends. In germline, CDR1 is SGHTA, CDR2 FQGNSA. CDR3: CASSLAENTEAFF. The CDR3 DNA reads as TGTGCCAGCAGCTTAGCAGAGAACACTGAAGCTTTCTTT. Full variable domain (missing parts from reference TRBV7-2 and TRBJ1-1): GAGVSQSPSNKVTEKGKDVELRCDPISGHTALYWYRQSLGQGLEFLIYFQGNSAPDKSGLPSDRFSAERTGGSVSTLTIQRTQQEDSAVYLCASSLAENTEAFFGQGTRLTVV.

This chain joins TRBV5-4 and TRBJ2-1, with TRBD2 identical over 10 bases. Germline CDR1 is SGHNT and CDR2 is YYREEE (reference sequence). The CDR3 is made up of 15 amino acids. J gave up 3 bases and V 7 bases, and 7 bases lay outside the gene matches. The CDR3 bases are TGTGCCAGCGGCGACCTAGCGGGAGACTACAATGAGCAGTTCTTC. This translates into CASGDLAGDYNEQFF.

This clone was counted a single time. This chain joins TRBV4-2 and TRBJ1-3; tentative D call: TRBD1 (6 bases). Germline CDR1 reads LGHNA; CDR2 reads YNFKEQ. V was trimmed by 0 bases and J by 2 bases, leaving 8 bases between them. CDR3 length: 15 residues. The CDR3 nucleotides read TGTGCCAGCAGCCAAGATGGGGGGCCTGGAAACACCATATATTTT. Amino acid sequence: CASSQDGGPGNTIYF.

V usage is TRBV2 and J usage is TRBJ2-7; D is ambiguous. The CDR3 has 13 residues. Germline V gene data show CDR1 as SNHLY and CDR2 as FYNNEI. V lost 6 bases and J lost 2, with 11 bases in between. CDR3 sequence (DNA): TGTGCCAGCAGGCAGTTAGTCACCTACGAGCAGTACTTC. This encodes CASRQLVTYEQYF.

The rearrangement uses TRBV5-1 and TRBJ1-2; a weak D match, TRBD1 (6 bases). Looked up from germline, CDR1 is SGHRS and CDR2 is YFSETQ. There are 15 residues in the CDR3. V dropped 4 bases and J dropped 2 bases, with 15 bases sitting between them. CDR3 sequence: CASSASTGINYGYTF. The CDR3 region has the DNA TGCGCCAGCAGCGCCTCGACAGGAATAAACTATGGCTACACCTTC.

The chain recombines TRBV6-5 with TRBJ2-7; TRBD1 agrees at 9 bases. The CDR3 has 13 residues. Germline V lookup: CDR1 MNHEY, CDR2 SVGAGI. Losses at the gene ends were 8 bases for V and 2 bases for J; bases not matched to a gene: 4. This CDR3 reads CASRDRVTYEQYF. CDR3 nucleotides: TGTGCCAGCCGGGACAGGGTTACCTACGAGCAGTACTTC.

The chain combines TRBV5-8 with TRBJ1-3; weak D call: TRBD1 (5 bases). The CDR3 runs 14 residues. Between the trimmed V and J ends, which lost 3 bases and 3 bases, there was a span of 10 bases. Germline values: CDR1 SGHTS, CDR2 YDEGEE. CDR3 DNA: TGTGCCAGCAGCTACAGGATGGGTGGAAACACCATATATTTT. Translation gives CASSYRMGGNTIYF.

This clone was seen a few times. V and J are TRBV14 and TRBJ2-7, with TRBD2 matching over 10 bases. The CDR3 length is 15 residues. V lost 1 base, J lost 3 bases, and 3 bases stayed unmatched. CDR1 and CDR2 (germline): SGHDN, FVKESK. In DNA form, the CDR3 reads TGTGCCAGCAGCCAAGCTAGCGGGAGTTTCTACGAGCAGTACTTC. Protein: CASSQASGSFYEQYF.

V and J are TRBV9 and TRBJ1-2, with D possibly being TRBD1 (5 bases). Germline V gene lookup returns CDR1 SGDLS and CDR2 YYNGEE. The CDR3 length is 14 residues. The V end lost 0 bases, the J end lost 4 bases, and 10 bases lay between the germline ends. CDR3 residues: CASSVGGSIYGYTF. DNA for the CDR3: TGTGCCAGCAGCGTAGGGGGCTCAATCTATGGCTACACCTTC.

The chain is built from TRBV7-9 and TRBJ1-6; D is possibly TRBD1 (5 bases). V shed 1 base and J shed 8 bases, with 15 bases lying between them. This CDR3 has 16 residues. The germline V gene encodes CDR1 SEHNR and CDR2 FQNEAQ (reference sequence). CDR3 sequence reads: CASSLEAGRSDSPLHF. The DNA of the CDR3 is TGTGCCAGCAGCTTAGAAGCAGGGCGGTCTGATTCACCCCTCCACTTT.

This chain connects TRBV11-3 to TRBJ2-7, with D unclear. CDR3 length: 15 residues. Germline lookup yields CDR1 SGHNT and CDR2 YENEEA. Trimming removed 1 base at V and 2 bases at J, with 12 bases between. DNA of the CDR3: TGTGCCAGCAGCTTAGTTTTGACCCTTACCTACGAGCAGTACTTC. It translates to CASSLVLTLTYEQYF.

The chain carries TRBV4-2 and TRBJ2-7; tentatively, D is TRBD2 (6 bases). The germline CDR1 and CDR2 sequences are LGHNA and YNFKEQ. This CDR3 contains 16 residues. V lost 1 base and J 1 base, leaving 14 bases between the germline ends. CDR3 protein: CASSQVGGDSSYEQYF. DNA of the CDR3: TGTGCCAGCAGCCAAGTTGGTGGGGACTCATCCTACGAGCAGTACTTC.

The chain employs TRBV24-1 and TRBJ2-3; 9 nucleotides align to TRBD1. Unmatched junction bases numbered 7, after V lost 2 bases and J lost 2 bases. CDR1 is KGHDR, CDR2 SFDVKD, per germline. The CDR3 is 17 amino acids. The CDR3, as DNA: TGTGCCACCAGTGATTCGGACAGGGGTTCATTCACAGATACGCAGTATTTT. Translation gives CATSDSDRGSFTDTQYF.

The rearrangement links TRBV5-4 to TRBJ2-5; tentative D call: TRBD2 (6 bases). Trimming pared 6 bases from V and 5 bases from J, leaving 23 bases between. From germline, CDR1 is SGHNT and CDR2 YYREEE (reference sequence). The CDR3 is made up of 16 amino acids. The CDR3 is CASNREPGLLPETQYF. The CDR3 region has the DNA TGTGCCAGCAACCGTGAACCGGGACTCCTACCGGAGACCCAGTACTTC.

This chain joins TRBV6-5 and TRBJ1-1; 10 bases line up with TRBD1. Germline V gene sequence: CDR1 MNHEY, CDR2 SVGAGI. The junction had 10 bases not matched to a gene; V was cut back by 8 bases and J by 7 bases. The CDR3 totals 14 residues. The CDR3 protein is CASGQGGIFGEAFF. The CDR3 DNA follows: TGTGCCAGCGGACAGGGGGGTATATTTGGTGAAGCTTTCTTT.

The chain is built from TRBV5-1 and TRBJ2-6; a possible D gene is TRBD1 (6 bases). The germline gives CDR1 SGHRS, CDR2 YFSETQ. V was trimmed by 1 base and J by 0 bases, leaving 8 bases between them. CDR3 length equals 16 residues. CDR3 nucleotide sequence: TGCGCCAGCAGCTTGCAGGGGCTCTCTGGGGCCAACGTCCTGACTTTC. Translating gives CASSLQGLSGANVLTF.

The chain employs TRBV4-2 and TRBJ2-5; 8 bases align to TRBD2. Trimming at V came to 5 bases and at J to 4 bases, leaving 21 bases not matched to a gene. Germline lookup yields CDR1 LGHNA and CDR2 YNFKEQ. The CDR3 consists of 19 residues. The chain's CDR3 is CASSTQGVSGITGGETQYF. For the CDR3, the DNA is TGTGCCAGCAGCACACAAGGGGTTAGCGGGATAACCGGTGGAGAGACCCAGTACTTC.

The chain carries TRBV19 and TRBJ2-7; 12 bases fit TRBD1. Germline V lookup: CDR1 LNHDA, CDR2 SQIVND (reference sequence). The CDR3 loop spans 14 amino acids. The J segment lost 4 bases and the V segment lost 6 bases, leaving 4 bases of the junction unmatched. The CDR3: CASSRGQGAYEQYF. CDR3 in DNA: TGTGCCAGTAGCCGGGGACAGGGGGCTTACGAGCAGTACTTC.

This CDR3 is CASSLPGQGNEKLFF. CDR3 in DNA: TGTGCCAGCAGCCTGCCGGGACAGGGGAATGAAAAACTGTTTTTT. V and J are TRBV5-4 and TRBJ1-4, with TRBD1 matching 10 bases. Germline CDR1 and CDR2: SGHNT and YYREEE (reference sequence). The CDR3 is made up of 15 amino acids. Trimming removed 4 bases from V and 5 bases from J; junction bases left unmatched: 5.

For the CDR3, the DNA is TGTGCCAGCAGCGACAGGGAAACGAGGGTTGGCTACACCTTC. Protein product: CASSDRETRVGYTF. The V and J genes are TRBV9 and TRBJ1-2, with D tentatively TRBD1 (6 bases). The V gene lost 3 bases and the J gene lost 7 bases, with 16 bases spanning the gap. The germline gives CDR1 SGDLS, CDR2 YYNGEE. The CDR3 covers 14 residues.

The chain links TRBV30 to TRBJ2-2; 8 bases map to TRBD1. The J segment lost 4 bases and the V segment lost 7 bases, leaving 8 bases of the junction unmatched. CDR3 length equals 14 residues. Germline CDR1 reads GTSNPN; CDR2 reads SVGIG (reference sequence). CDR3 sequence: CALNGQGATGELFF. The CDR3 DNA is TGTGCCTTGAACGGACAGGGCGCCACCGGGGAGCTGTTTTTT.

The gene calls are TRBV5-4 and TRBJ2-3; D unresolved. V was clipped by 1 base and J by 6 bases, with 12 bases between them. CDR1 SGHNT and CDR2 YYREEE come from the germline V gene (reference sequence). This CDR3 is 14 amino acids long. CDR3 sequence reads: CASSLWSYRDTQYF. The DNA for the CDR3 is TGTGCCAGCAGCTTGTGGTCGTATAGGGATACGCAGTATTTT.

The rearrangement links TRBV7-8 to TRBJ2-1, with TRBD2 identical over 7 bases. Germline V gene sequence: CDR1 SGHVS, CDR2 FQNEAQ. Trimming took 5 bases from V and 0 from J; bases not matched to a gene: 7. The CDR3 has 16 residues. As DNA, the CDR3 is TGTGCCAGCAGCCTTATAGGGACTAACTCCTACAATGAGCAGTTCTTC. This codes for CASSLIGTNSYNEQFF.

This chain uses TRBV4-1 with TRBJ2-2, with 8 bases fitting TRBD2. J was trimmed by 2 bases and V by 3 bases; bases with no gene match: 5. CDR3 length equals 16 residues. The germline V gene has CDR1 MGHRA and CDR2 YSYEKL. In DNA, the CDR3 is TGCGCCAGCAGCCATGCGGGAGGACTTAACACCGGGGAGCTGTTTTTT. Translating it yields CASSHAGGLNTGELFF.

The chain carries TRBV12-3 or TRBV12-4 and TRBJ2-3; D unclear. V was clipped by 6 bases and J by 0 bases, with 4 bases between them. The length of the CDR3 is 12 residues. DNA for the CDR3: TGTGCCAGCAGCCACAGCACAGATACGCAGTATTTT. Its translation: CASSHSTDTQYF.

The DNA of the CDR3 is TGCGCCAGCAGCTTGGGGGCTCCAAGCTCTGGAAACACCATATATTTT. It encodes CASSLGAPSSGNTIYF. The genes are TRBV5-1 and TRBJ1-3; D is unclear. Germline CDR1 is SGHRS and CDR2 is YFSETQ. CDR3 length equals 16 residues. Trimming stripped 0 bases from V and 0 bases from J, with 10 bases between.

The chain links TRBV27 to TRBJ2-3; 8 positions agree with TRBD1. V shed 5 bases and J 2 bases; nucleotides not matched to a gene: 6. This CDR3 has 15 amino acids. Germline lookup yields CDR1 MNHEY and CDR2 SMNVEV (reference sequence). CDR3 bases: TGTGCCAGCAGTCAAGGGACAGGTTTCACAGATACGCAGTATTTT. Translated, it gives CASSQGTGFTDTQYF.